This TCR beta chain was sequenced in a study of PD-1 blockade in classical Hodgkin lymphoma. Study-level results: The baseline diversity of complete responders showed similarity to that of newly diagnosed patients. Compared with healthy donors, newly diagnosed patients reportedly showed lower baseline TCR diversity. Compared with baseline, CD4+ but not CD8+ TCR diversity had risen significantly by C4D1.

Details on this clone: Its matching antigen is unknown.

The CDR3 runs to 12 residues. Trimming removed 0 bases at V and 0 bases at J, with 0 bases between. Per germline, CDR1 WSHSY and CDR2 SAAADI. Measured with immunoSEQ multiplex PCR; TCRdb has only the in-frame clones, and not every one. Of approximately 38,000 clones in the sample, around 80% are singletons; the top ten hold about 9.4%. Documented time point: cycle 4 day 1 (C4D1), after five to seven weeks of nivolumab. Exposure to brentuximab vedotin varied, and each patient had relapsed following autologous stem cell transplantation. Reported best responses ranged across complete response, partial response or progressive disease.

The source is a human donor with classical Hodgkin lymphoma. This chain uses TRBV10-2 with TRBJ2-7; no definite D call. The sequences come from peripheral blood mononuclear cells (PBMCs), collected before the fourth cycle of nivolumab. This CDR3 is CASSESSYEQYF. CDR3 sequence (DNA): TGCGCCAGCAGTGAGTCCTCCTACGAGCAGTACTTC.